A single sample gave rise to the 27 T cell receptor beta chains below, sequenced in a study of vaccination effects on CD4 cells after COVID-19. No antigen has been assigned to these receptors. The table came from immunoSEQ multiplex PCR; TCRdb's copy has only in-frame clones and leaves some out. This repertoire shows around 41,000 clones, roughly 82% found once; its top ten account for 2.9%. Subsequent to a culture period of about ten days, CD4+ T cells were isolated. The sample consisted of CD4+ T cells from PBMCs cultured without peptide, taken before COVID-19 vaccination. The receptors were gathered from a human donor who received a COVID-19 vaccine.

This clone was observed a few times. CDR3 DNA: TGTGCCAGTAGTATGTTCGGGACAGAAAATGGCTACACCTTC. Translated, it gives CASSMFGTENGYTF. The V and J genes are TRBV19 and TRBJ1-2, with 7 bases identical to TRBD1. This CDR3 region has 14 residues. V was clipped by 3 bases and J by 6 bases; unmatched bases: 7. Germline CDR1 and CDR2: LNHDA and SQIVND (reference sequence). Full variable domain (rest looked up from reference TRBV19 and TRBJ1-2): DGGITQSPKYLFRKEGQNVTLSCEQNLNHDAMYWYRQDPGQGLRLIYYSQIVNDFQKGDIAEGYSVSREKKESFPLTVTSAQKNPTAFYLCASSMFGTENGYTFGSGTRLTVV.

The chain is built from TRBV7-3 and TRBJ2-3; D remains unclear. The V gene lost 5 bases and the J gene lost 6 bases, with 9 bases spanning the gap. CDR3 length equals 12 residues. The germline CDR1 and CDR2 sequences are SGHTA and FQGTGA. CDR3 in amino acids: CASSVLGDTQYF. For the CDR3, the DNA is TGTGCCAGCAGCGTCCTCGGCGATACGCAGTATTTT.

V gene TRBV20-1 combines with J gene TRBJ2-2; no clear D gene. Germline loops: CDR1 DFQATT, CDR2 SNEGSKA (reference sequence). Trimming took off 3 bases at V and 1 base at J, with 9 bases between the two ends. The CDR3 is made up of 14 amino acids. CDR3 bases: TGCAGTGCTAGTAGAGCAGGGAACACCGGGGAGCTGTTTTTT. Amino acids: CSASRAGNTGELFF.

V is TRBV13 and J is TRBJ1-6, with 7 bases that match TRBD1. The ends lost 5 bases at V and 6 bases at J; junction bases unmatched: 7. The CDR3 is 15 amino acids. CDR1 and CDR2 from the germline V gene are PRHDT and FYEKMQ (reference sequence). CDR3 sequence reads: CASSRRQGGNSPLHF. For the CDR3, the DNA is TGTGCCAGCAGCCGTCGACAGGGAGGTAATTCACCCCTCCACTTT. Based on the CDR3 plus reference TRBV13 and TRBJ1-6, the full variable domain is AAGVIQSPRHLIKEKRETATLKCYPIPRHDTVYWYQQGPGQDPQFLISFYEKMQSDKGSIPDRFSAQQFSDYHSELNMSSLELGDSALYFCASSRRQGGNSPLHFGNGTRLTVT.

The V gene is TRBV18, the J gene TRBJ2-7, with a weak D call TRBD1 (8 bases). Germline V lookup: CDR1 KGHSH, CDR2 LQKENI. V was trimmed by 1 base and J by 6 bases, leaving 13 bases between them. This CDR3 contains 14 residues. The CDR3 is CASSPLQGGGEQYV. The CDR3 DNA follows: TGTGCCAGCTCACCACTACAGGGGGGGGGCGAGCAGTACGTC.

This clone was counted a single time. This chain connects TRBV28 to TRBJ2-2; D not resolved. V was clipped by 6 bases and J by 0 bases, with 14 bases between them. The CDR3 totals 16 residues. The germline gives CDR1 MDHEN, CDR2 SYDVKM. CDR3 amino acids: CASSLKVLANTGELFF. The CDR3 DNA reads as TGTGCCAGCAGCCTAAAGGTTCTCGCGAACACCGGGGAGCTGTTTTTT. Full variable domain (remainder filled in from reference TRBV28 and TRBJ2-2): DVKVTQSSRYLVKRTGEKVFLECVQDMDHENMFWYRQDPGLGLRLIYFSYDVKMKEKGDIPEGYSVSREKKERFSLILESASTNQTSMYLCASSLKVLANTGELFFGEGSRLTVL.

The rearrangement links TRBV5-4 to TRBJ1-2, with D uncertain. Trimming stripped 0 bases from V and 3 bases from J, with 3 bases between. Germline CDR1 and CDR2: SGHNT and YYREEE (reference sequence). The CDR3 runs to 12 residues. The CDR3 loop is CASSLADYGYTF. The DNA of the CDR3 is TGTGCCAGCAGCTTGGCCGACTATGGCTACACCTTC.

This clone was found a few times. The gene calls are TRBV2 and TRBJ2-7; D possibly corresponds to TRBD2 (6 bases). Germline loops: CDR1 SNHLY, CDR2 FYNNEI. CDR3 length: 13 residues. V shed 9 bases and J shed 0 bases, with 12 bases lying between them. This CDR3 is CASRREVSYEQYV. The CDR3 bases are TGTGCCAGTCGGAGGGAGGTCTCCTACGAGCAGTACGTC.

In this sample, this clone is medium-sized (0.01 to 0.1%). This rearrangement joins TRBV27 to TRBJ1-2; 12 bases agree with TRBD1. The ends lost 8 bases at V and 5 bases at J; junction bases unmatched: 12. In germline, CDR1 is MNHEY, CDR2 SMNVEV (reference sequence). The CDR3 is 16 amino acids. The CDR3 sequence is CASLHWGTGGRYGYTF. CDR3 DNA sequence: TGTGCCAGCCTACATTGGGGGACAGGGGGCAGGTATGGCTACACCTTC.

The gene calls are TRBV5-1 and TRBJ1-4; D gene unclear. CDR1 is SGHRS, CDR2 YFSETQ, per germline. Trimming pared 0 bases from V and 6 bases from J, leaving 6 bases between. The CDR3 has 13 residues. The CDR3, as DNA: TGCGCCAGCAGCTTGGATGGGGATGAAAAACTGTTTTTT. Amino acid sequence: CASSLDGDEKLFF.

With respect to this clone: Additional DNA sequences in this sample encode the identical CDR3. This chain connects TRBV19 to TRBJ1-1, with D uncertain. The length of the CDR3 is 13 residues. Looked up from germline, CDR1 is LNHDA and CDR2 is SQIVND (reference sequence). V lost 2 bases to trimming and J lost 4 bases, with 8 bases between them. The CDR3 loop is CASSISDRTEAFF. The CDR3 coding sequence is TGTGCCAGTAGTATATCGGACCGCACTGAAGCTTTCTTT.

The V call is TRBV5-6, the J call TRBJ1-2; D unclear. Looked up from germline, CDR1 is SGHDT and CDR2 is YYEEEE. Trimming removed 5 bases at V and 7 bases at J, with 9 bases between. This CDR3 is 11 amino acids long. CDR3 amino acids: CASSLSFGYTF. CDR3 bases: TGTGCCAGCAGTCTCTCTTTTGGCTACACCTTC.

This clone was counted a few times. The chain combines TRBV7-2 with TRBJ1-5; TRBD1 is a possible D gene (6 bases). Germline V gene data show CDR1 as SGHTA and CDR2 as FQGNSA. The CDR3 is 15 residues long. Trimming cost V 1 base and J 7 bases, with 14 bases left between them. As DNA, the CDR3 is TGTGCCAGCAGCTTAGGATCGGGGGCAGAGCAGCCCCAGCATTTT. It codes for CASSLGSGAEQPQHF.

V gene TRBV9 combines with J gene TRBJ2-1; 9 nucleotides align to TRBD1. V was pared by 0 bases and J by 8 bases, with 9 bases of the junction left unmatched. The germline V gene encodes CDR1 SGDLS and CDR2 YYNGEE. CDR3 length: 16 residues. CDR3 DNA sequence: TGTGCCAGCAGCGTAGGAGCCGGACAGGGGAGGGATGAGCAGTTCTTC. It yields the protein CASSVGAGQGRDEQFF.

This clone was observed a few times. The chain is built from TRBV14 and TRBJ1-1; TRBD1 might be the D (5 bases). The CDR3 is made up of 13 amino acids. V was clipped by 2 bases and J by 5 bases, with 9 bases between them. Germline-derived CDR1 and CDR2 are SGHDN and FVKESK. The CDR3 reads CASSQQQETEAFF. The CDR3 DNA reads TGTGCCAGCAGCCAACAACAGGAGACTGAAGCTTTCTTT.

This clone was found a few times. The genes are TRBV10-3 and TRBJ1-2; D uncertain. Deletions cut 7 bases from V and 4 bases from J, with 13 bases between. Germline V lookup: CDR1 ENHRY, CDR2 SYGVKD. The CDR3 sequence is 13 residues long. The CDR3 region has the DNA TGTGCCATCACCGAGGGCCTCCCCTATGGCTACACCTTC. Its translation: CAITEGLPYGYTF.

The rearrangement links TRBV5-5 to TRBJ1-5, with TRBD1 matching 7 bases. CDR1 and CDR2 (germline): SGHKS, YYEKEE (reference sequence). The CDR3 contains 16 residues. Trimming took 4 bases from V and 4 from J; bases not matched to a gene: 11. The CDR3 bases are TGTGCCAGCAGCCCGGGACAGCAAAGACTAAATCAGCCCCAGCATTTT. This translates into CASSPGQQRLNQPQHF.

The V gene is TRBV5-1, the J gene TRBJ1-4; D is ambiguous. V was clipped by 0 bases and J by 8 bases, with 8 bases between them. The V gene's germline CDR1 is SGHRS and CDR2 YFSETQ. This CDR3 is 13 amino acids long. The CDR3 DNA is TGCGCCAGCAGCTTGGGTCTCGGAGAAAAACTGTTTTTT. It yields the protein CASSLGLGEKLFF.

Only a few counts were recorded for this clone. The chain has TRBV5-5 and TRBJ1-5; 9 bases match TRBD1. The CDR3 covers 15 residues. The V gene's germline CDR1 is SGHKS and CDR2 YYEKEE (reference sequence). The ends lost 2 bases at V and 5 bases at J; junction bases unmatched: 5. The CDR3 DNA follows: TGTGCCAGCAGCTTAATACAGGGGGCCTATCAGCCCCAGCATTTT. Its translation is CASSLIQGAYQPQHF.

The chain couples TRBV18 to TRBJ2-3; unclear D gene. The CDR3 consists of 14 residues. The V gene's germline CDR1 is KGHSH and CDR2 LQKENI. V lost 3 bases and J lost 0, with 7 bases in between. The CDR3 nucleotides read TGTGCCAGCTCACCGGCAGGTAGCACAGATACGCAGTATTTT. Translation gives CASSPAGSTDTQYF.

This chain uses TRBV5-4 with TRBJ1-6, with TRBD1 identical over 12 bases. Germline V gives CDR1 SGHNT, CDR2 YYREEE (reference sequence). With V trimmed by 4 bases and J by 7 bases, 3 bases remained unmatched. The CDR3 extends over 15 amino acids. The CDR3 sequence: CASSRGTGGNSPLHF. The CDR3 DNA is TGTGCCAGCAGCAGGGGGACAGGGGGCAATTCACCCCTCCACTTT.

J is TRBJ2-2 and V is TRBV6-6; 7 bases match TRBD1. CDR1 and CDR2 (germline): MNHNY, SVGAGI (reference sequence). The CDR3 is 15 residues long. V dropped 6 bases and J dropped 2; count of bases not matched to a gene: 6. This CDR3 reads CASSTGTVNTGELFF. The CDR3, as DNA: TGTGCCAGCAGCACCGGGACAGTAAACACCGGGGAGCTGTTTTTT.

The chain carries TRBV3-1 (or the pseudogene TRBV3-2) and TRBJ2-1; D gene uncertain. Germline V lookup: CDR1 LGHDT, CDR2 YNNKEL (reference sequence). Trimming took off 4 bases at V and 1 base at J, with 26 bases between the two ends. CDR3 length: 20 residues. This CDR3 is CASSPPHYPTSAASYNEQFF. CDR3 coding DNA: TGTGCCAGCAGCCCCCCCCACTATCCCACCTCCGCAGCTTCCTACAATGAGCAGTTCTTC.

The gene calls are TRBV12-3 or TRBV12-4 and TRBJ1-4; D is ambiguous. This CDR3 spans 12 amino acids. V was trimmed by 3 bases and J by 10 bases, leaving 9 bases between them. CDR3 residues: CASSFGEGKLFF. The CDR3 nucleotides read TGTGCCAGCAGTTTTGGTGAGGGAAAACTGTTTTTT.

The chain links TRBV4-3 to TRBJ1-5; no firm D call. This CDR3 region has 17 residues. V was shortened by 0 bases and J by 5 bases, with 17 bases between the two germline ends. Germline V gene lookup returns CDR1 LGHNA and CDR2 YSLEER. CDR3 bases: TGCGCCAGCAGCCAAGATTTTCTGTCGGGGAAAGATCAGCCCCAGCATTTT. This sequence encodes CASSQDFLSGKDQPQHF.

The V call is TRBV25-1, the J call TRBJ1-2, with D possibly TRBD1 on 6 matching bases. Germline V lookup: CDR1 MGHDK, CDR2 SYGVNS. V lost 3 bases and J lost 3, with 11 bases in between. The CDR3 is 14 amino acids. The DNA of the CDR3 is TGTGCCAGCAGTGATAATCCAGGGGACTATGGCTACACCTTC. It encodes CASSDNPGDYGYTF.

V gene TRBV6-5 combines with J gene TRBJ2-4; D unresolved. V lost 4 bases, J lost 6 bases, and 10 bases lay in between. The CDR3 has 13 residues. The germline V gene has CDR1 MNHEY and CDR2 SVGAGI. The CDR3 nucleotides are TGTGCCAGCAGTTTGGACCACGGAAACATTCAGTACTTC. Translated: CASSLDHGNIQYF.